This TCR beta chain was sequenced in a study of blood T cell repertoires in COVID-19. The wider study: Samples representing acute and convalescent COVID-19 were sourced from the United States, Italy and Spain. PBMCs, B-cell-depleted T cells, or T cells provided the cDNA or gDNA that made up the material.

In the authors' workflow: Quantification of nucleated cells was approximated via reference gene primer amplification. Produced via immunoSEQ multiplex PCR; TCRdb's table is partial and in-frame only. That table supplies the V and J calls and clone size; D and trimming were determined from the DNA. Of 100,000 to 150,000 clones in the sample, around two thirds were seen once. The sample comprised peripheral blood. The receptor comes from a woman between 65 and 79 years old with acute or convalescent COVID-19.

CDR3 DNA sequence: TGTGCCAGTAGTATCGCCGGGACACAATACGAGCAGTACTTC. This codes for CASSIAGTQYEQYF. The chain joins TRBV19 to TRBJ2-7, with a tentative D call TRBD1 (6 bases). Trimming shortened V by 3 bases and J by 4 bases, and 13 bases separated the two germline ends. This CDR3 contains 14 residues. Germline assignment: CDR1 LNHDA and CDR2 SQIVND (reference sequence). The whole variable domain, remainder taken from reference TRBV19 and TRBJ2-7, is DGGITQSPKYLFRKEGQNVTLSCEQNLNHDAMYWYRQDPGQGLRLIYYSQIVNDFQKGDIAEGYSVSREKKESFPLTVTSAQKNPTAFYLCASSIAGTQYEQYFGPGTRLTVT.